These 21 T cell receptor beta chains were sequenced from one sample in a study of CD8+CD57+ T cells in acquired aplastic anemia. Genomic DNA was employed as the template in profiling TCR beta VDJ and CDR3. TCRdb re-derived calls from the reads in MiXCR, one entry per CDR3 protein. Among around 430,000 distinct CDR3 sequences listed, approximately 32% were seen once. Patients who underwent sequencing had shown CD8+CD57+ cell expansion by flow cytometry. Sequencing was performed on sorted CD4+, CD8+, or CD8+CD57+ T cells (not recorded which) from PBMCs. The receptors originated from a human donor with aplastic anemia.

This clonotype was seen a few times. V and J are TRBV4-3 and TRBJ1-5; 9 bases map to TRBD1. The CDR3 runs 16 residues. The V and J ends lost 10 bases and 7 bases, in that order; junction bases with no gene match: 17. CDR1 LGHNA and CDR2 YSLEER come from the germline V gene. CDR3 sequence: CAKEVDGTGLVQPQHF. The CDR3 bases are TGCGCCAAGGAGGTCGACGGGACAGGGCTTGTGCAGCCCCAGCATTTT.

This clonotype has only a few counts. This could be a read error, since a much larger clone is one nucleotide away. This chain connects TRBV10-3 to TRBJ2-7; the match to TRBD1 covers 9 bases. CDR1 is ENHRY, CDR2 SYGVKD, per germline. The V and J ends lost 6 bases and 0 bases, in that order; junction bases with no gene match: 9. The CDR3 spans 16 residues. The CDR3 protein is CAIRPGTGSGSYEQYF. CDR3 DNA: TGTGCCATCAGGCCCGGGACAGGGTCGGGCTCCTACGAGCAGTACTTC.

This chain connects TRBV10-3 to TRBJ2-7; D uncertain. CDR3 length: 12 residues. Between the trimmed V and J ends, which lost 11 bases and 1 base, there was a span of 12 bases. CDR1 is ENHRY and CDR2 is SYGVKD in the germline V gene. The CDR3 region is CAWSLYSYEQYF. The CDR3 nucleotides are TGTGCCTGGAGTCTGTATTCCTACGAGCAGTACTTC.

The chain couples TRBV20-1 to TRBJ2-6; the D gene is possibly TRBD2 (6 bases). From germline, CDR1 is DFQATT and CDR2 SNEGSKA (reference sequence). V was cut by 1 base and J by 4 bases, with 14 bases left in between. There are 16 residues in the CDR3. CDR3 nucleotide sequence: TGCAGTGCTAGAGGGCGGGAAAAGGCAGGGGCCAACGTCCTGACTTTC. This sequence encodes CSARGREKAGANVLTF.

V is TRBV5-1 and J is TRBJ2-1; D call uncertain. V lost 4 bases and J lost 6, with 8 bases in between. From germline, CDR1 is SGHRS and CDR2 YFSETQ. CDR3 length equals 12 residues. The CDR3 spells CASSAHSNEQFF. CDR3 bases: TGCGCCAGCAGCGCCCATTCCAATGAGCAGTTCTTC. Variable domain in full (rest from reference TRBV5-1 and TRBJ2-1): KAGVTQTPRYLIKTRGQQVTLSCSPISGHRSVSWYQQTPGQGLQFLFEYFSETQRNKGNFPGRFSGRQFSNSRSEMNVSTLELGDSALYLCASSAHSNEQFFGPGTRLTVL.

This clonotype was counted only a few times. The J gene is TRBJ1-1, the V gene TRBV19; perhaps TRBD1 as D (6 bases). V lost 1 base, J lost 1 base, and 10 bases lay in between. This CDR3 has 15 amino acids. Germline CDR1 reads LNHDA; CDR2 reads SQIVND (reference sequence). The CDR3 region has the DNA TGTGCCAGTAGTATAGGTGGAGGGGGGAACACTGAAGCTTTCTTT. It yields the protein CASSIGGGGNTEAFF.

Concerning this clonotype itself: A read error may explain this, as a much larger clone is one base away. The chain has TRBV7-9 and TRBJ2-1; TRBD1 is a possible D gene (5 bases). In germline, CDR1 is SEHNR, CDR2 FQNEAQ (reference sequence). This CDR3 is 12 amino acids long. As DNA, the CDR3 is TGTGCCGGCAGCCGTGACAGCAATGAGCAGTTCTTC. Amino acid sequence: CAGSRDSNEQFF.

The V call is TRBV7-9, the J call TRBJ1-2; no definite D call. CDR3 length: 14 residues. V was pared by 5 bases and J by 3 bases, with 13 bases between. The germline V gene has CDR1 SEHNR and CDR2 FQNEAQ (reference sequence). The CDR3 is CASSVVAGDYGYTF. In DNA form, the CDR3 reads TGTGCCAGCAGCGTTGTCGCCGGGGACTATGGCTACACCTTC.

The rearrangement uses TRBV3-1 and TRBJ1-5, with D maybe TRBD1 (5 bases). The V and J ends lost 5 bases and 4 bases respectively, with 18 bases between them. Germline-derived CDR1 and CDR2 are LGHDT and YNNKEL (reference sequence). This CDR3 is built from 16 residues. For the CDR3, the DNA is TGTGCCAGCAGCTCGACAACAGGAGCTCTTAATCAGCCCCAGCATTTT. Protein sequence: CASSSTTGALNQPQHF.

The J gene is TRBJ2-7, the V gene TRBV7-2; D not resolved. Trimming removed 5 bases at V and 11 bases at J, with 22 bases between. Germline V CDR1 and CDR2: SGHTA, FQGNSA. This CDR3 region has 14 residues. The CDR3 loop is CASSEDNHSVWEYF. Here the CDR3 DNA reads TGTGCCAGCAGCGAAGATAACCACAGCGTCTGGGAGTACTTC.

The genes are TRBV20-1 and TRBJ1-1; D may be TRBD1 (6 bases). Germline values: CDR1 DFQATT, CDR2 SNEGSKA (reference sequence). CDR3 size: 13 residues. V was trimmed by 5 bases and J by 4 bases, leaving 14 bases between them. The CDR3, as DNA: TGCAGTGCTTCGGGGGGGCCCGGCACTGAAGCTTTCTTT. The encoded protein is CSASGGPGTEAFF.

This clonotype was picked up a small number of times. This sequence joins TRBV29-1 and TRBJ1-1; 7 nucleotides match TRBD1. V shed 6 bases, J shed 0 bases, and the junction held 7 bases outside the gene matches. CDR1 SQVTM and CDR2 ANQGSEA come from the germline V gene. The CDR3 loop spans 14 amino acids. CDR3 sequence reads: CSVGIGGLNTEAFF. The DNA of the CDR3 is TGCAGCGTCGGTATAGGGGGCTTGAACACTGAAGCTTTCTTT.

This clonotype showed up just a few times. It may be a read error: a sequence one base away is much more abundant. The chain employs TRBV7-2 and TRBJ1-2; a possible D gene is TRBD1 (5 bases). V gave up 5 bases and J gave up 3 bases, with 10 bases separating them. The CDR3 contains 13 residues. CDR1 and CDR2 (germline): SGHTA, FQGNSA. Here the CDR3 DNA reads TGTGCCAGCAGCGTAGACAGCTACTATGGCTACACCTTC. It translates to CASSVDSYYGYTF.

This clonotype was picked up a small number of times. Likely a read error: the CDR3 ends without its conserved phenylalanine or tryptophan. This chain uses TRBV4-2 with TRBJ2-7, with 14 bases identical to TRBD2. The V segment lost 3 bases and the J segment 6 bases; nucleotides outside the gene matches: 7. CDR3 size: 16 residues. CDR1 LGHNA and CDR2 YNFKEQ come from the germline V gene. This chain's CDR3 is CASSHGGLAGVGEQYL. Written as DNA, the CDR3 is TGTGCCAGCAGCCATGGGGGACTAGCGGGAGTGGGCGAGCAGTACCTC.

This chain uses TRBV4-2 with TRBJ2-3, with D hard to call. Germline V gene sequence: CDR1 LGHNA, CDR2 YNFKEQ. Trimming left V 0 bases short and J 9 bases short, with 13 bases between. The CDR3 loop spans 14 amino acids. As DNA, the CDR3 is TGTGCCAGCAGCCAAGATAAACTTTTTGAGACGCAGTATTTT. Translated, it gives CASSQDKLFETQYF.

The chain couples TRBV4-3 to TRBJ1-1; no clear D gene. Between the trimmed V and J ends, which lost 1 base and 4 bases, there was a span of 10 bases. Germline values: CDR1 LGHNA, CDR2 YSLEER. This CDR3 region has 14 residues. The DNA for the CDR3 is TGCGCCAGCAGCCAAGGCCGGCAAGGCACTGAAGCTTTCTTT. Its translation is CASSQGRQGTEAFF.

This clonotype has a handful of counts. The V and J genes are TRBV20-1 and TRBJ1-2, with a possible D match to TRBD1 (5 bases). The V and J ends lost 6 bases and 5 bases respectively, with 22 bases between them. Germline CDR1 reads DFQATT; CDR2 reads SNEGSKA (reference sequence). The CDR3 runs 15 residues. The CDR3 DNA reads TGCAGTGCCACCGGCCCCGGGGGGACCGAATATGGCTACACCTTC. Translation gives CSATGPGGTEYGYTF.

This clonotype was recorded at least ten times. V is TRBV7-2 and J is TRBJ1-6; 10 nucleotides line up with TRBD1. V shed 4 bases and J 15 bases; nucleotides not matched to a gene: 6. This CDR3 is 13 amino acids long. Germline values: CDR1 SGHTA, CDR2 FQGNSA. The DNA of the CDR3 is TGTGCCAGCAGCTCCAGGGACAGGGGCGTCCTCCACTTT. It specifies CASSSRDRGVLHF.

The V and J genes are TRBV7-3 and TRBJ2-5, with unresolved D. This CDR3 is built from 15 residues. V was trimmed by 1 base and J by 1 base, leaving 10 bases between them. Germline V gene data show CDR1 as SGHTA and CDR2 as FQGTGA. DNA for the CDR3: TGTGCCAGCAGCTTAATGGTCGGGCCCCAAGAGACCCAGTACTTC. It is translated as CASSLMVGPQETQYF.

In regard to this clonotype: One base away lies a much larger clone, so this may be a sequencing read error. The CDR3 does not close with the conserved phenylalanine or tryptophan, likely indicating a read error. The chain carries TRBV11-2 and TRBJ1-2; the D gene is possibly TRBD1 (6 bases). Germline V gene sequence: CDR1 SGHAT, CDR2 FQNNGV. The CDR3 runs 17 residues. V was clipped by 4 bases and J by 6 bases, with 24 bases between them. CDR3 sequence reads: CASSSPNEPTGLNGYTS. The CDR3 DNA reads as TGTGCCAGCAGCTCCCCAAACGAACCGACAGGATTGAATGGCTACACCTCC.

The rearrangement links TRBV4-1 to TRBJ1-6; perhaps TRBD1 as D (6 bases). V was shortened by 4 bases and J by 10 bases, with 20 bases between the two germline ends. Germline loops: CDR1 MGHRA, CDR2 YSYEKL. This CDR3 has 16 residues. The CDR3 region is CASSPGVPLGRSPLHF. The CDR3, as DNA: TGCGCCAGCAGCCCAGGGGTCCCCCTGGGGCGCTCACCCCTCCACTTT.